This TCR beta chain was observed in a study of blood T cell repertoires in COVID-19. The germline V and J ends were trimmed by 7 bases and 10 bases, with 25 bases remaining between them. Germline lookup yields CDR1 MGHDK and CDR2 SYGVNS. CDR3 size: 16 residues. Original analysis: Quantification of nucleated cells was approximated via reference gene primer amplification. TCRdb keeps only in-frame clones here, not all; method: immunoSEQ multiplex PCR. Clone size and the V and J calls come from that table; the DNA yielded D and trimming. The sample holds fewer than 200,000 clones, about 88% seen once. This TCR came from a man aged 35 to 55 with active or convalescent COVID-19. The sequenced material came from peripheral blood. The rearrangement joins TRBV25-1 to TRBJ1-4; possible D gene TRBD1, 6 bases. The CDR3 DNA follows: TGTGCCAGCACGGGGTCAGGGGAAGGGGTGACGGGAAAACTGTTTTTT. As protein: CASTGSGEGVTGKLFF.